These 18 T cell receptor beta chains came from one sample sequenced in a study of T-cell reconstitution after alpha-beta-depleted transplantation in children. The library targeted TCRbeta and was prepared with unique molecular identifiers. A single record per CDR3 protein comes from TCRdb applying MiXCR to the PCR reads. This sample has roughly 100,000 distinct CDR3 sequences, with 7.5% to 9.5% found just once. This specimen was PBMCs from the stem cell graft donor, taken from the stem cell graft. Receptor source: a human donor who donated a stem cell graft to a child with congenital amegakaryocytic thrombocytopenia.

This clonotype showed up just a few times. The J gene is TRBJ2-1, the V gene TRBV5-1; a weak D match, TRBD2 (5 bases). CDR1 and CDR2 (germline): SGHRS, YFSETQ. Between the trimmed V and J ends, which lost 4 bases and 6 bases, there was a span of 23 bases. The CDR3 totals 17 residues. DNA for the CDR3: TGCGCCAGCAGCCCGAGACCGGGGTTCTTTTCGGCCAATGAGCAGTTCTTC. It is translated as CASSPRPGFFSANEQFF.

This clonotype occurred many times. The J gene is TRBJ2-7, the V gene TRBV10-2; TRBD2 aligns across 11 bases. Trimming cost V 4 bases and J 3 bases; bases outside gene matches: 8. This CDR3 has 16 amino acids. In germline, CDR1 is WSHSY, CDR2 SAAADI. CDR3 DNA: TGCGCCAGCAGTGCCCTGGGACTAGCGGAACTCTACGAGCAGTACTTC. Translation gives CASSALGLAELYEQYF.

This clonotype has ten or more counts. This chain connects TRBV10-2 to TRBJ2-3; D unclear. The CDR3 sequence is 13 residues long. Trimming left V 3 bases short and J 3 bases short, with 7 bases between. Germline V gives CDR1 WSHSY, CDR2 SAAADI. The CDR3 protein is CASSDSSTDTQYF. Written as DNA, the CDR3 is TGCGCCAGCAGTGATTCTTCGACAGATACGCAGTATTTT.

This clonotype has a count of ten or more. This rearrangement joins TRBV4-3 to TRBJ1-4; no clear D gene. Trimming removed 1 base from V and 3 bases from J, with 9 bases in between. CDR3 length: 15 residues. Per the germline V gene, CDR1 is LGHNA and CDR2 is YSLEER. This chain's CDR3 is CASSQAGGPNEKLFF. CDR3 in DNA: TGCGCCAGCAGCCAAGCGGGCGGCCCTAATGAAAAACTGTTTTTT.

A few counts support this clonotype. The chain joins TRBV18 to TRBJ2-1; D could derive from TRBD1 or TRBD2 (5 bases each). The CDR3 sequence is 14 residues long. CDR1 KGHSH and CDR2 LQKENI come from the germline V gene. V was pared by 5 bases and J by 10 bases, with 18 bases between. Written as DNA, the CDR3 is TGTGCCAGCTCAGCCCCGAACGGGGCTAGAGAGCAGTTCTTC. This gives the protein CASSAPNGAREQFF.

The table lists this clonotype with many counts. The CDR3 loop reads CAIKAGLAADTQYF. CDR3 DNA: TGTGCCATCAAGGCGGGGCTAGCGGCTGATACGCAGTATTTT. V usage is TRBV10-3 and J usage is TRBJ2-3; 7 positions agree with TRBD2. Germline-derived CDR1 and CDR2 are ENHRY and SYGVKD. V dropped 7 bases and J dropped 6; count of bases not matched to a gene: 10. This CDR3 is built from 14 residues.

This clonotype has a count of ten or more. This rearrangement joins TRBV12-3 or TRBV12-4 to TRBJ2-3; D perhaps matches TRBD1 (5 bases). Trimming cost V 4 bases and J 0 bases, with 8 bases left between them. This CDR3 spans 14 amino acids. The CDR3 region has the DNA TGTGCCAGCAGTTATCGACAGAGCACAGATACGCAGTATTTT. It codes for CASSYRQSTDTQYF.

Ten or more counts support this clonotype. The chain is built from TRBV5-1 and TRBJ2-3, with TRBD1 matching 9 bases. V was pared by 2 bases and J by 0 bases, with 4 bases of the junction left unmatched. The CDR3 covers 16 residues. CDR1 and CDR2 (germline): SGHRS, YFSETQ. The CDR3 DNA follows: TGCGCCAGCAGCTTTGAGGGACAGGGAAGCACAGATACGCAGTATTTT. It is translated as CASSFEGQGSTDTQYF. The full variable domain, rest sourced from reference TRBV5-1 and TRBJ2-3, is KAGVTQTPRYLIKTRGQQVTLSCSPISGHRSVSWYQQTPGQGLQFLFEYFSETQRNKGNFPGRFSGRQFSNSRSEMNVSTLELGDSALYLCASSFEGQGSTDTQYFGPGTRLTVL.

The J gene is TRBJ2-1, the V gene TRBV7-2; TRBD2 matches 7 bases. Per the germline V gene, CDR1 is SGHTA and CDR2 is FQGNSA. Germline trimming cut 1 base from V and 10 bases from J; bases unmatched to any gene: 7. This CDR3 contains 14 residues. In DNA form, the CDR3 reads TGTGCCAGCAGCTTAGGCACTAGCGCCGCAGAGCAGTTCTTC. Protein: CASSLGTSAAEQFF.

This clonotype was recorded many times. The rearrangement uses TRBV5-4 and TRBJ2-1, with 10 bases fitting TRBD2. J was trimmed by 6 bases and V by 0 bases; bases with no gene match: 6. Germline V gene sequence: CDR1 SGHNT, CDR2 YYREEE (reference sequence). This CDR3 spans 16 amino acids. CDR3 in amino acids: CASSLESGRAGNEQFF. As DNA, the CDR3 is TGTGCCAGCAGCTTGGAAAGCGGGAGGGCCGGCAATGAGCAGTTCTTC.

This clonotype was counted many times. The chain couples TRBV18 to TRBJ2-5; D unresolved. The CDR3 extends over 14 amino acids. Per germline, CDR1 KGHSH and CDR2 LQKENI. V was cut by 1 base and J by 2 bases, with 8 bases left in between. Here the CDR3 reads CASSPRPKQETQYF. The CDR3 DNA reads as TGTGCCAGCTCACCACGGCCCAAACAAGAGACCCAGTACTTC.

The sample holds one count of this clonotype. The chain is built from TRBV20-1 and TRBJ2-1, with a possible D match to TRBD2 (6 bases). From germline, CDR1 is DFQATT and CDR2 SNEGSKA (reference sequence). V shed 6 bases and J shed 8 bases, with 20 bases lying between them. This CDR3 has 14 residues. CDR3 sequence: CSAPTGTWEDEQFF. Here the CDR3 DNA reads TGCAGTGCCCCTACCGGGACTTGGGAGGATGAGCAGTTCTTC.

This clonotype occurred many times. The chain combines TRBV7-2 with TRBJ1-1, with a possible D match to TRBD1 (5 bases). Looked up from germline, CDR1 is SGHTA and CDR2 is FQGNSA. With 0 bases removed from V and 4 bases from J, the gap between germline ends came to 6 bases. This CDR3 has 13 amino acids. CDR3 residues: CASSLAGATEAFF. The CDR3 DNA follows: TGTGCCAGCAGCTTAGCCGGGGCCACTGAAGCTTTCTTT.

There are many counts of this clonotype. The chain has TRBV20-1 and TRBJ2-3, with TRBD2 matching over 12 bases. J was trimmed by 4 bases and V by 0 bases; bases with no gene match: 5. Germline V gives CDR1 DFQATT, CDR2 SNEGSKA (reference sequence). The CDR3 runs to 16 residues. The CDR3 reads CSARDWTSGVADTQYF. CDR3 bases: TGCAGTGCTAGAGATTGGACTAGCGGGGTCGCAGATACGCAGTATTTT.

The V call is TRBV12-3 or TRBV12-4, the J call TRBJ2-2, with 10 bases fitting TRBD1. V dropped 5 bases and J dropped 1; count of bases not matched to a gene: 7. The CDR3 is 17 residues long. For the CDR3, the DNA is TGTGCCAGCAGTCCCGGGACAGGGGAATTGAACACCGGGGAGCTGTTTTTT. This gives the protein CASSPGTGELNTGELFF.

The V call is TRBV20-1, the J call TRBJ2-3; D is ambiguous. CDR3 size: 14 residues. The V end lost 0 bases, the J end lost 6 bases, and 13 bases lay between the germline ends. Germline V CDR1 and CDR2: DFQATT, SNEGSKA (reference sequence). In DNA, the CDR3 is TGCAGTGCTAGAGATGAGACTCTCTGGGATACGCAGTATTTT. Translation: CSARDETLWDTQYF.

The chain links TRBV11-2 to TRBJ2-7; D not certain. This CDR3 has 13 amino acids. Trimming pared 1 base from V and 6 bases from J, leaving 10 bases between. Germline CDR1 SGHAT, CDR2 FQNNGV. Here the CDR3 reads CASSLVVGPEQYF. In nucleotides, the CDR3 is TGTGCCAGCAGCTTAGTTGTCGGCCCCGAGCAGTACTTC.

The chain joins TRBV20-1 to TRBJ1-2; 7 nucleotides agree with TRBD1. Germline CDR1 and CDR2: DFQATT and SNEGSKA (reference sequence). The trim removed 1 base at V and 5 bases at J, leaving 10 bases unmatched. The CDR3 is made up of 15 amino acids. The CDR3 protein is CSARGYTGTVYGYTF. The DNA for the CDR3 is TGCAGTGCTAGAGGCTATACCGGGACAGTATATGGCTACACCTTC.